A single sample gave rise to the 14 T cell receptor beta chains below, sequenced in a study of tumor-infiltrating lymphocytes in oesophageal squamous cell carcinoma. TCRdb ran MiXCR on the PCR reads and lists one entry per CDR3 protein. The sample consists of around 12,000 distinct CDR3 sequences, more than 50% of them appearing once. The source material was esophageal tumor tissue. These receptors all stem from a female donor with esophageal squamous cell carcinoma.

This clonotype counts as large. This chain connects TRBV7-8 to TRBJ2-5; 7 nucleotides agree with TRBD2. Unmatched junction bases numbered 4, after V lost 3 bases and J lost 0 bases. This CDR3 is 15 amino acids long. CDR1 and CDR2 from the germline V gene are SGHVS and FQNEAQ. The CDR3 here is CASSFGTTYQETQYF. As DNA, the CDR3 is TGTGCCAGCAGCTTCGGGACTACGTACCAAGAGACCCAGTACTTC.

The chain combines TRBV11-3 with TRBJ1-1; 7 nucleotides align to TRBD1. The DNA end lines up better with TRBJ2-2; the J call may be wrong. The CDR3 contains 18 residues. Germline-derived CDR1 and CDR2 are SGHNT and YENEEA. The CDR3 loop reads CASSPGAGGTGNTGELFF. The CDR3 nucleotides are TGTGCCAGCAGCCCCGGGGCAGGGGGAACGGGTAACACCGGGGAGCTGTTTTTT.

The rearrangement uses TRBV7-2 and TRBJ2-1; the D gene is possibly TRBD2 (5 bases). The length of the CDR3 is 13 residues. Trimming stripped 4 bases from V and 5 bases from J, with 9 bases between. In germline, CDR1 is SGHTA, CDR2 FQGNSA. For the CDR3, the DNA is TGTGCCAGCAGCTCTACTAGAGACAATGAGCAGTTCTTC. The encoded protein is CASSSTRDNEQFF.

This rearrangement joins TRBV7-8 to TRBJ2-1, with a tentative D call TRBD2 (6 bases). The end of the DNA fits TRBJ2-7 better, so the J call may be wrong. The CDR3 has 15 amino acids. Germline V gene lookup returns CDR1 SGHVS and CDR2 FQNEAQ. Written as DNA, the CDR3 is TGTGCCAGCAGCCAGAGGCGGGACTCGAACTACGAGCAGTACTTC. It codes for CASSQRRDSNYEQYF.

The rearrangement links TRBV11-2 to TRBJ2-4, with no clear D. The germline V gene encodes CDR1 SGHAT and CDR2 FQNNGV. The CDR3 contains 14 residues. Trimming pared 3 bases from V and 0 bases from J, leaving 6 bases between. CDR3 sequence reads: CASSFSPAKNIQYF. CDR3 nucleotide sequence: TGTGCCAGCAGCTTTTCCCCAGCCAAAAACATTCAGTACTTC. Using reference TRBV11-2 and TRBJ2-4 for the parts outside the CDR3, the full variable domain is EAGVAQSPRYKIIEKRQSVAFWCNPISGHATLYWYQQILGQGPKLLIQFQNNGVVDDSQLPKDRFSAERLKGVDSTLKIQPAKLEDSAVYLCASSFSPAKNIQYFGAGTRLSVL.

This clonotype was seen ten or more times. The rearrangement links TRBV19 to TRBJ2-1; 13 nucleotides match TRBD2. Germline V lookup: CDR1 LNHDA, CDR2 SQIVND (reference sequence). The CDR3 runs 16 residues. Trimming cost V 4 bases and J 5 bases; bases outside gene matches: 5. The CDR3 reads CASSKTSGRADNEQFF. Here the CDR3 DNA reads TGTGCCAGTAGTAAAACTAGCGGGAGGGCGGACAATGAGCAGTTCTTC.

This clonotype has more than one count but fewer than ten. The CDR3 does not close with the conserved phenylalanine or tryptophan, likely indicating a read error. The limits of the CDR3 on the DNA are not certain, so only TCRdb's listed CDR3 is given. The CDR3 is CASREASGVNEQFFGS. The chain uses TRBV28 and TRBJ2-5; the table's TRBD2 call for D was not verified on the DNA. The CDR3 numbers 16 amino acids, ends counted. The germline V gene encodes CDR1 MDHEN and CDR2 SYDVKM.

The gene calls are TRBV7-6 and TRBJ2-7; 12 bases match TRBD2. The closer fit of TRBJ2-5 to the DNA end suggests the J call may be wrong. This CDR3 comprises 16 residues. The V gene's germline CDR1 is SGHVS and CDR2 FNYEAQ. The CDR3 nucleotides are TGTGCCAGCAGACCGACTAGCGGGAGACTTCAAGAGACCCAGTACTTC. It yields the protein CASRPTSGRLQETQYF.

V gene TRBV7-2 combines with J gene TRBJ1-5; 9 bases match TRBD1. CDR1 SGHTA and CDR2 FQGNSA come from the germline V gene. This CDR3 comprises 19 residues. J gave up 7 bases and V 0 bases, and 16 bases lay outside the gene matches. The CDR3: CASSLASGTGRLAEQPQHF. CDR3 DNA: TGTGCCAGCAGCTTAGCCTCCGGGACAGGGCGATTAGCAGAGCAGCCCCAGCATTTT.

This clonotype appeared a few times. The CDR3 sequence: CASSVLQGSEAFF. As DNA, the CDR3 is TGTGCCAGCAGCGTCCTACAGGGCTCTGAAGCTTTCTTT. The rearrangement links TRBV7-3 to TRBJ1-1; tentative D call: TRBD1 (6 bases). Looked up from germline, CDR1 is SGHTA and CDR2 is FQGTGA. The CDR3 consists of 13 residues. Between the trimmed V and J ends, which lost 5 bases and 6 bases, there was a span of 13 bases.

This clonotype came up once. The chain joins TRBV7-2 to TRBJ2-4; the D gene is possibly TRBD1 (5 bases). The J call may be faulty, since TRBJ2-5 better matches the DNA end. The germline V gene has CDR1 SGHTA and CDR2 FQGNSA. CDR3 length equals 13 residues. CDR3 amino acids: CASSQDRGETQYF. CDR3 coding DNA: TGTGCCAGCAGCCAAGACAGAGGAGAGACCCAGTACTTC.

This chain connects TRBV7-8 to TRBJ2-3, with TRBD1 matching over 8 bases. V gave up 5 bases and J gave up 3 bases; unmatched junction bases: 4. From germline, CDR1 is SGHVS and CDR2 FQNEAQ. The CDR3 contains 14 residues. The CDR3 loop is CASSTTGVTDTQYF. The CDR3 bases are TGTGCCAGCAGCACGACAGGGGTGACAGATACGCAGTATTTT.

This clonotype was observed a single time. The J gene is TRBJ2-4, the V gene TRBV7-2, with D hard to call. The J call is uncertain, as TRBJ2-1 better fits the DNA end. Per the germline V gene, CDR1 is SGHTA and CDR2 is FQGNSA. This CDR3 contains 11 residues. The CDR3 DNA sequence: TGTGCCAGCAGCTTAGTGAATGAGCAGTTCTTC. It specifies CASSLVNEQFF.

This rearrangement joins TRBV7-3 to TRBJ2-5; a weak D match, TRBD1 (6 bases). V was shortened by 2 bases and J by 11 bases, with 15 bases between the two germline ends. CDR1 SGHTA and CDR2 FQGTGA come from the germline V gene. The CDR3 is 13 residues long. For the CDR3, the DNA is TGTGCCAGCAGCTTAGCCAGGGACAATGAGCAGTACTTC. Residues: CASSLARDNEQYF.